This T cell receptor (beta chain) derives from a study of OX40 agonist ivuxolimab in advanced cancers. Generated by immunoSEQ multiplex PCR, the TCRdb table keeps only in-frame clones and is missing some. The repertoire includes fewer than 85,000 clones, approximately 80% of them detected once, and roughly 0.5% sits in the top ten. The receptor was isolated from an adult with an advanced solid tumor such as melanoma, head and neck, liver or kidney cancer. The specimen comprised CD4+ or CD8+ T cells sorted from blood, sampled in a trial of the OX40 agonist ivuxolimab.

DNA of the CDR3: TGTGCCAGCAGTTTGAAGGGGGCGGTCACAGATACGCAGTATTTT. Residues: CASSLKGAVTDTQYF. The rearrangement uses TRBV27 and TRBJ2-3; 7 bases fit TRBD1. Germline V gene data show CDR1 as MNHEY and CDR2 as SMNVEV (reference sequence). This CDR3 is built from 15 residues. Trimming cost V 3 bases and J 2 bases; bases outside gene matches: 5.